This is a list of T cell receptor beta chains from one sample in a study of cytomegalovirus exposure and HLA in healthy donors. Profiling relied on immunoSEQ multiplex PCR, and the TCRdb table lists in-frame clones only, not all of them. The sample consists of 140,000 to 150,000 clones, around four fifths of them appearing once. The specimen sequenced was PBMCs. The receptors stem from a woman aged 55-75 years in good health and CMV-seropositive. Both conserved end residues are part of each CDR3. Each record gives: CDR3 length, V gene, J gene, clone size, D gene, CDR3 protein, CDR3 DNA. D genes are given only for firm matches. Part of the rows lack a size; the others show once, few, many or a class for expanded clones.

15,TRBV11-3,TRBJ2-7,NA,NA,CASRKTLQGTYEQYF,TGTGCCAGCAGAAAAACACTGCAGGGAACCTACGAGCAGTACTTC
15,TRBV9,TRBJ2-7,NA,NA,CASSPEPGGPREQYF,TGTGCCAGCAGCCCGGAGCCAGGAGGGCCTCGCGAGCAGTACTTC
15,TRBV4-1,TRBJ2-7,NA,TRBD1,CASSRTDRGFYEQYF,TGCGCCAGCAGCCGCACGGACAGGGGATTCTACGAGCAGTACTTC
15,TRBV2,TRBJ1-5,NA,NA,CASSGPTRSNQPQHF,TGTGCCAGCAGTGGTCCCACCCGGAGCAATCAGCCCCAGCATTTT
13,TRBV6-4,TRBJ1-1,few,NA,CASSTGFGTEAFF,TGTGCCAGCAGTACAGGGTTCGGCACTGAAGCTTTCTTT
14,TRBV6-5,TRBJ1-1,few,NA,CASSSQDSDSEAFF,TGTGCCAGCAGCTCCCAGGACAGCGACTCTGAAGCTTTCTTT
16,TRBV5-6,TRBJ2-1,NA,TRBD2,CASSLLPGGPNNEQFF,TGTGCCAGCAGCTTGCTACCGGGAGGGCCCAACAATGAGCAGTTCTTC
14,TRBV11-2,TRBJ1-5,NA,NA,CASSLETPDQPQHF,TGTGCCAGCAGCTTAGAGACACCAGATCAGCCCCAGCATTTT
12,TRBV28,TRBJ2-7,NA,NA,CASSFLRYEQYF,TGTGCCAGCAGTTTTTTGCGCTACGAGCAGTACTTC
15,TRBV9,TRBJ1-1,NA,NA,CASSVAQAGNTEAFF,TGTGCCAGCAGCGTAGCTCAGGCAGGGAACACTGAAGCTTTCTTT
14,TRBV4-1,TRBJ2-2,NA,NA,CASRVVANTGELFF,TGCGCCAGCAGGGTAGTAGCGAACACCGGGGAGCTGTTTTTT
14,TRBV29-1,TRBJ2-1,NA,TRBD1,CSVESLRNRGEQFF,TGCAGCGTTGAGTCGTTGCGAAACAGGGGTGAGCAGTTCTTC
13,TRBV7-3,TRBJ2-3,NA,NA,CASSPLETDTQYF,TGTGCCAGCAGCCCCCTAGAAACAGATACGCAGTATTTT
16,TRBV28,TRBJ2-5,once,TRBD2,CASSFPTSGVDWAQYF,TGTGCCAGCAGTTTCCCCACTAGCGGGGTGGATTGGGCCCAGTACTTC
15,TRBV15,TRBJ1-5,NA,NA,CATSRQGGSNQPQHF,TGTGCCACCAGCAGACAGGGAGGTAGCAATCAGCCCCAGCATTTT
14,TRBV5-1,TRBJ1-1,few,NA,CASSLGGHETEAFF,TGCGCCAGCAGCTTGGGGGGGCATGAGACTGAAGCTTTCTTT
13,TRBV6-5,TRBJ2-3,few,TRBD1,CASSGTGEDTQYF,TGTGCCAGCAGTGGGACAGGGGAAGATACGCAGTATTTT
16,TRBV28,TRBJ2-1,NA,NA,CASSALVADSYNEQFF,TGTGCCAGCAGTGCCCTAGTAGCCGACTCCTACAATGAGCAGTTCTTC
14,TRBV29-1,TRBJ2-6,NA,NA,CSVEGGPGANVLTF,TGCAGCGTTGAAGGGGGCCCTGGGGCCAACGTCCTGACTTTC
14,TRBV30,TRBJ2-1,NA,NA,CAWTKGGVYNEQFF,TGTGCCTGGACTAAAGGGGGAGTATACAATGAGCAGTTCTTC
13,TRBV19,TRBJ2-7,NA,NA,CASSQGLHYEQYF,TGTGCCAGTAGCCAGGGACTGCACTACGAGCAGTACTTC
13,TRBV11-3,TRBJ2-3,NA,NA,CASSKEYTDTQYF,TGTGCCAGCAGCAAGGAGTACACAGATACGCAGTATTTT
15,TRBV28,TRBJ2-7,NA,TRBD1,CASSLTGTGRGEQYF,TGTGCCAGCAGTCTGACCGGGACAGGACGGGGAGAGCAGTACTTC
15,TRBV19,TRBJ2-7,NA,TRBD2,CASSIGGERPYEQYF,TGTGCCAGTAGTATTGGGGGGGAGCGTCCCTACGAGCAGTACTTC
15,TRBV6-5,TRBJ2-3,NA,TRBD2,CASSTPTSGGNTQYF,TGTGCCAGCAGTACCCCGACTAGCGGTGGGAATACGCAGTATTTT
14,TRBV5-4,TRBJ2-5,NA,TRBD2,CASRSGTALETQYF,TGTGCCAGCCGCAGCGGGACGGCGTTGGAGACCCAGTACTTC
16,TRBV6-1,TRBJ2-1,NA,TRBD2,CASSGASGSSYNEQFF,TGTGCCAGCAGTGGTGCTAGCGGGAGCTCCTACAATGAGCAGTTCTTC
12,TRBV28,TRBJ2-1,NA,NA,CASSLEGHEQFF,TGTGCCAGCTCGTTGGAGGGCCATGAGCAGTTCTTC
13,TRBV27,TRBJ2-3,NA,NA,CASSLASTDTQYF,TGTGCCAGCAGCTTGGCTAGCACAGATACGCAGTATTTT
16,TRBV4-2,TRBJ1-1,NA,NA,CASSQDWRASVTEAFF,TGTGCCAGCAGCCAAGATTGGAGGGCCAGCGTCACTGAAGCTTTCTTT
16,TRBV19,TRBJ2-1,NA,NA,CASSIETGRIYNEQFF,TGTGCCAGTAGTATAGAAACAGGGAGAATCTACAATGAGCAGTTCTTC
14,TRBV29-1,TRBJ2-2,NA,NA,CSVENQGNTGELFF,TGCAGCGTTGAAAATCAGGGAAACACCGGGGAGCTGTTTTTT
14,TRBV5-8,TRBJ1-5,NA,NA,CASSFRTKNQPQHF,TGTGCCAGCAGCTTTCGAACTAAAAATCAGCCCCAGCATTTT
15,TRBV5-6,TRBJ2-5,NA,NA,CASSYAGAQMETQYF,TGTGCCAGCAGCTACGCAGGGGCCCAGATGGAGACCCAGTACTTC
11,TRBV20-1,TRBJ2-3,NA,NA,CSAPSGDTQYF,TGCAGTGCTCCCTCCGGAGATACGCAGTATTTT
16,TRBV14,TRBJ2-5,NA,TRBD2,CASSQTTAGGGETQYF,TGTGCCAGCAGCCAAACTACAGCGGGAGGTGGAGAGACCCAGTACTTC
14,TRBV18,TRBJ1-2,NA,TRBD1,CASSPGTANYGYTF,TGTGCCAGCTCACCTGGGACAGCTAACTATGGCTACACCTTC
14,TRBV28,TRBJ2-7,NA,TRBD2,CASSTGTSGRALYF,TGTGCCAGCAGTACCGGGACTAGCGGGAGGGCCCTGTACTTC
15,TRBV19,TRBJ1-1,NA,TRBD1,CASRPAATGETEAFF,TGTGCCAGTAGACCCGCGGCTACAGGGGAAACTGAAGCTTTCTTT
13,TRBV29-1,TRBJ1-2,NA,TRBD1,CSVDSQGADGYTF,TGCAGCGTTGACTCACAGGGGGCGGATGGCTACACCTTC
11,TRBV5-1,TRBJ2-7,NA,NA,CASSLYNEQYF,TGCGCCAGCAGCTTGTATAACGAGCAGTACTTC
16,TRBV6-5,TRBJ1-2,once,TRBD1,CASSYAWTGGAGGYTF,TGTGCCAGCAGTTACGCCTGGACAGGGGGCGCGGGAGGCTACACCTTC
15,TRBV27,TRBJ2-2,NA,NA,CASSLLAATTGELFF,TGTGCCAGCAGTTTACTAGCCGCTACCACCGGGGAGCTGTTTTTT
17,TRBV10-3,TRBJ2-3,NA,TRBD2,CAISRVWREGRADTQYF,TGTGCCATCAGCCGCGTTTGGCGGGAGGGAAGGGCAGATACGCAGTATTTT
13,TRBV6-5,TRBJ1-1,NA,NA,CASSYVQNTEAFF,TGTGCCAGCAGTTATGTACAGAACACTGAAGCTTTCTTT
15,TRBV6-1,TRBJ2-5,NA,TRBD2,CASSDSTGGASPQYF,TGTGCCAGCAGTGACTCCACCGGGGGGGCCTCTCCCCAGTACTTC
15,TRBV13,TRBJ2-7,NA,TRBD2,CASTQRGLARGEQYF,TGTGCCAGCACCCAACGGGGACTAGCCCGGGGCGAGCAGTACTTC
14,TRBV18,TRBJ2-1,NA,NA,CASSPPRGHNEQFF,TGTGCCAGCTCACCCCCGAGAGGGCACAATGAGCAGTTCTTC
15,TRBV29-1,TRBJ2-3,NA,TRBD1,CSTEAGTGSTDTQYF,TGCAGCACTGAGGCGGGGACAGGGAGCACAGATACGCAGTATTTT
18,TRBV7-2,TRBJ2-3,NA,TRBD2,CASSPRALGGVGEDTQYF,TGTGCCAGCAGCCCTAGGGCTCTGGGAGGGGTCGGGGAGGATACGCAGTATTTT
16,TRBV7-2,TRBJ2-1,NA,NA,CASNAPSSSAYNEQFF,TGTGCCAGCAACGCACCCTCCTCAAGCGCTTACAATGAGCAGTTCTTC
15,TRBV27,TRBJ1-5,once,NA,CASSLSAGVNQPQHF,TGTGCCAGCAGTTTATCGGCAGGGGTCAATCAGCCCCAGCATTTT
15,TRBV10-3,TRBJ2-1,NA,TRBD1,CAIRTGVGAYNEQFF,TGTGCCATCAGGACAGGGGTTGGGGCCTACAATGAGCAGTTCTTC
11,TRBV19,TRBJ2-1,NA,NA,CASRASTGKFF,TGTGCCAGTAGAGCCTCGACGGGGAAGTTCTTC